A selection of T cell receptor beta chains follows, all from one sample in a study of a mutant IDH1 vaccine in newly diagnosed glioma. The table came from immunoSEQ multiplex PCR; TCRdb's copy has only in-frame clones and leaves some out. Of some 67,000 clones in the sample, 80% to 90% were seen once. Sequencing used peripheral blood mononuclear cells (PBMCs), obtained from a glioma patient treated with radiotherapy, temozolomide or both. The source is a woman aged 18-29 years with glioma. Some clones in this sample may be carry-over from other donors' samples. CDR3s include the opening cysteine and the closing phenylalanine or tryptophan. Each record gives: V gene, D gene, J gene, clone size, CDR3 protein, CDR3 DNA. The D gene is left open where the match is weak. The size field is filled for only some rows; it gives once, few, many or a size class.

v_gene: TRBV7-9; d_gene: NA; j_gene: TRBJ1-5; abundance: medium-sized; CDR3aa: CASSLSNQPQHF; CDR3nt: TGTGCCAGCAGCTTAAGCAATCAGCCCCAGCATTTT
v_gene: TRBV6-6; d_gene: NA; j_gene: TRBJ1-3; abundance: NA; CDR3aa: CASSYSTGNTIYF; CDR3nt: TGTGCCAGCAGTTACTCGACTGGAAACACCATATATTTT
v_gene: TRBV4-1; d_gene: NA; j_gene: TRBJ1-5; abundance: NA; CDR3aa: CASSQDGRGGQPQHF; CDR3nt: TGCGCCAGCAGCCAAGACGGGAGAGGGGGTCAGCCCCAGCATTTT
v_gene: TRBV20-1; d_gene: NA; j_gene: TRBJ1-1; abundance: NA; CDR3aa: CSASLVTEAFF; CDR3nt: TGCAGTGCTAGTTTGGTCACTGAAGCTTTCTTT
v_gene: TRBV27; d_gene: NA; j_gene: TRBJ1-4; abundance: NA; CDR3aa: CASREQGRNEKLFF; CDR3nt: TGTGCCAGCAGAGAACAGGGACGGAACGAAAAACTGTTTTTT
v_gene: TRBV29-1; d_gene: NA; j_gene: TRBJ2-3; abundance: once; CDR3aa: CSVNGGEGTITDTQYF; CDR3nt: TGCAGCGTTAACGGAGGTGAGGGGACAATCACAGATACGCAGTATTTT
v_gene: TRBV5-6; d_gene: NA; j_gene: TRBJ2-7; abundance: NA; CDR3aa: CASSPVGSYEQYF; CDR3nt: TGTGCCAGCAGCCCGGTGGGCTCCTACGAGCAGTACTTC
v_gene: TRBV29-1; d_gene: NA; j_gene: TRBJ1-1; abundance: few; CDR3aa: CSVVPGNTEAFF; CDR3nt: TGCAGCGTTGTGCCCGGGAACACTGAAGCTTTCTTT
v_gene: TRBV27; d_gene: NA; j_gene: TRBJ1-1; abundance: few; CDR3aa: CASSLSSKTEAFF; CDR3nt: TGTGCCAGCAGTTTATCGTCTAAGACTGAAGCTTTCTTT
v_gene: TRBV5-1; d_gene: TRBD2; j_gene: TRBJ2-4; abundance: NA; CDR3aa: CASSLGGSSGRDIQYF; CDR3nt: TGCGCCAGCAGCTTGGGAGGAAGCAGCGGGAGAGACATTCAGTACTTC
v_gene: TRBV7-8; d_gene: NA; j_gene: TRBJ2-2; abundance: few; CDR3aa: CASSLGLVSTGELFF; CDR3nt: TGTGCCAGCAGCTTAGGACTAGTTAGCACCGGGGAGCTGTTTTTT
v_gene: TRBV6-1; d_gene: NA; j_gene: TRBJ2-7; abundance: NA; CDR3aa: CASSGRQSTTYEQYF; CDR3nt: TGTGCCAGCAGTGGCCGACAGAGTACCACCTACGAGCAGTACTTC
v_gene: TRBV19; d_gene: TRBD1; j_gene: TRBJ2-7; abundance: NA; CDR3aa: CASSATGGNLEQYF; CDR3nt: TGTGCCAGTAGTGCGACAGGGGGCAATCTCGAGCAGTACTTC
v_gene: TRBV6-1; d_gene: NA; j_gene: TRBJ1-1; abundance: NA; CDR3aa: CASSAFSEAFF; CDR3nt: TGTGCCAGCAGTGCATTCTCTGAAGCTTTCTTT
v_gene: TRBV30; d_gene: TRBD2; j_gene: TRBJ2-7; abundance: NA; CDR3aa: CAWSAGAYEQYF; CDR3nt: TGTGCCTGGAGCGCGGGGGCCTACGAGCAGTACTTC
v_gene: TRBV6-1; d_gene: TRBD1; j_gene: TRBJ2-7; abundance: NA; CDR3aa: CASSLGTGEDEQYF; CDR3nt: TGTGCCAGCAGTCTAGGGACAGGGGAAGACGAGCAGTACTTC
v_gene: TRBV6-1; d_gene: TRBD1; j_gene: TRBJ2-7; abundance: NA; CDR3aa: CASSARDRTYEQYF; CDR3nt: TGTGCCAGCAGCGCCCGGGACAGAACCTACGAGCAGTACTTC
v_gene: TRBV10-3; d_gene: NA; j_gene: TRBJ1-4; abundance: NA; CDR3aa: CAISESPGLDEKLFF; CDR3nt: TGTGCCATCAGTGAGTCGCCGGGCCTGGACGAAAAACTGTTTTTT
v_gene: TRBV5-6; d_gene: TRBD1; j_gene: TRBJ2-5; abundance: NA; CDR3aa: CASSPLEQGSWETQYF; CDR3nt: TGTGCCAGCAGCCCCCTTGAACAGGGGAGTTGGGAGACCCAGTACTTC
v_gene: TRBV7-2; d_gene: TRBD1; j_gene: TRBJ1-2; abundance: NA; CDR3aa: CASSLTDRGDGYTF; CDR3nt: TGTGCCAGCAGCTTGACAGACAGGGGAGATGGCTACACCTTC
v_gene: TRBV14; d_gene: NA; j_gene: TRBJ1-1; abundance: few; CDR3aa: CASSQGSGTEAFF; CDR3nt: TGTGCCAGCAGCCAAGGGAGCGGCACTGAAGCTTTCTTT
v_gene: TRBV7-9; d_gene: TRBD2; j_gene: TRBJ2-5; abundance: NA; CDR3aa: CASSLLGGARETQYF; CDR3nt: TGTGCCAGCAGCTTATTGGGAGGGGCGCGAGAGACCCAGTACTTC
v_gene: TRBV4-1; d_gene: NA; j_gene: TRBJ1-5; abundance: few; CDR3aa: CASSQTELWPQHF; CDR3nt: TGCGCCAGCAGCCAGACGGAGCTATGGCCCCAGCATTTT
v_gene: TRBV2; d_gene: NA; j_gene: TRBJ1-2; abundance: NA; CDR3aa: CASSGTGNYGYTF; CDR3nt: TGTGCCAGCAGTGGAACAGGCAACTATGGCTACACCTTC
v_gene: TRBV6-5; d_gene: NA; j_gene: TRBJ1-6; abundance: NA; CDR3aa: CASCDLRGGSPLHF; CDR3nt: TGTGCCAGCTGTGATTTGAGGGGCGGTTCACCCCTCCACTTT
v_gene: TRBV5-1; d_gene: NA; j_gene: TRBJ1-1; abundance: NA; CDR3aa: CASSLAAITVLMNTEAFF; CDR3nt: TGCGCCAGCAGCTTGGCCGCGATCACAGTTCTGATGAACACTGAAGCTTTCTTT
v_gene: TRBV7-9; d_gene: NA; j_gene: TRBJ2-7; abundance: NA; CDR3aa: CASSARTVSYEQYF; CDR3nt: TGTGCCAGCAGCGCCCGGACGGTGTCCTACGAGCAGTACTTC
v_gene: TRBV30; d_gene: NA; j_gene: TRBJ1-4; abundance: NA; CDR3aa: CAWSLQGSGEKLFF; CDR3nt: TGTGCCTGGAGTCTGCAGGGCTCAGGGGAAAAACTGTTTTTT
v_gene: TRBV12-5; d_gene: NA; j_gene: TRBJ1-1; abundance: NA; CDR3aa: CASGLVGGQLEAFF; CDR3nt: TGTGCTAGTGGTTTGGTAGGAGGACAGCTTGAAGCTTTCTTT
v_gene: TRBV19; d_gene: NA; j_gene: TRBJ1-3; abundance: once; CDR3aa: CASSAEGSSGNTIYF; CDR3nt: TGTGCCAGTAGTGCGGAGGGGAGCTCTGGAAACACCATATATTTT
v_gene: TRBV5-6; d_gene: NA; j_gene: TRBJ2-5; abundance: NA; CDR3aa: CASSTGQWETQYF; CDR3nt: TGTGCCAGCAGCACGGGGCAGTGGGAGACCCAGTACTTC
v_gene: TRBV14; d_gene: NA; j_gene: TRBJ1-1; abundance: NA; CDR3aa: CASSPWGFQAFF; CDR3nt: TGTGCCAGCAGCCCCTGGGGTTTTCAAGCTTTCTTT
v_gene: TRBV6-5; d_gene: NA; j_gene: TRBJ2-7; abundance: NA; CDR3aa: CASSYFDGRRIEQYF; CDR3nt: TGTGCCAGCAGTTACTTTGACGGGAGACGGATTGAGCAGTACTTC
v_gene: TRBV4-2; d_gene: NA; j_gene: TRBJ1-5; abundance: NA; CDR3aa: CASSPRAGQPQHF; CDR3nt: TGTGCCAGCAGCCCCCGCGCTGGTCAGCCCCAGCATTTT
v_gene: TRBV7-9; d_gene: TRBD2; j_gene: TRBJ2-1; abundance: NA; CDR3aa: CASSWAGGSYNEQFF; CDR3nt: TGTGCCAGCAGCTGGGCGGGAGGATCCTACAATGAGCAGTTCTTC
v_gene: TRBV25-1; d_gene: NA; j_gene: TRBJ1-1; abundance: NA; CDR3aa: CASSEGGPGAFWTEAFF; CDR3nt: TGTGCCAGCAGTGAAGGAGGGCCAGGGGCCTTCTGGACTGAAGCTTTCTTT
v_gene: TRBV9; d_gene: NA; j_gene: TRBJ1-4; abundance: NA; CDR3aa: CASSPDDSGFGEKLFF; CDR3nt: TGTGCCAGCAGCCCTGATGATTCGGGATTTGGTGAAAAACTGTTTTTT
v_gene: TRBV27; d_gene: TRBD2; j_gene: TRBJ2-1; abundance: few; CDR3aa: CASSRTSDAPYNEQFF; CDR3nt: TGTGCCAGCAGTCGGACTAGCGATGCACCCTACAATGAGCAGTTCTTC
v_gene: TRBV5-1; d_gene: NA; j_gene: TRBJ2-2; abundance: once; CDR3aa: CASSPRSQNTGELFF; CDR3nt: TGCGCCAGCAGCCCCAGGTCCCAGAACACCGGGGAGCTGTTTTTT
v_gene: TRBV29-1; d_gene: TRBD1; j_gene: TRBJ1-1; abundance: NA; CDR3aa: CSAGQPLNTEAFF; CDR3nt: TGCAGCGCGGGACAGCCTCTGAACACTGAAGCTTTCTTT
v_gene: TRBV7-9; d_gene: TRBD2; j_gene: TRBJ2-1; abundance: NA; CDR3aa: CASSLEGLAGGSEQFF; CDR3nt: TGTGCCAGCAGCTTAGAGGGCCTAGCGGGGGGAAGTGAGCAGTTCTTC